Each of the 3 T cell receptor beta chains below was sequenced from the same sample in a study of OX40 agonist ivuxolimab in advanced cancers. Profiling relied on immunoSEQ multiplex PCR, and the TCRdb table lists in-frame clones only, not all of them. The data contain around 47,000 clones, 84% of them singletons. The source material was CD4+ or CD8+ T cells sorted from blood, sampled in a trial of the OX40 agonist ivuxolimab. All receptors come from an adult with an advanced solid tumor such as melanoma, head and neck, liver or kidney cancer.

On this clone: The same CDR3 can be traced to other DNA sequences in this sample. The chain couples TRBV5-6 to TRBJ2-1; 9 bases align to TRBD2. V lost 2 bases to trimming and J lost 4 bases; unmatched junction nucleotides: 1. The V gene's germline CDR1 is SGHDT and CDR2 YYEEEE. The CDR3 has 14 residues. CDR3 region: CASSLTSGYNEQFF. The CDR3, as DNA: TGTGCCAGCAGCTTAACTAGCGGGTACAATGAGCAGTTCTTC.

The chain carries TRBV2 and TRBJ2-2; no clear D. CDR3 length: 15 amino acids. Trimming left V 7 bases short and J 0 bases short, with 12 bases between. The germline gives CDR1 SNHLY, CDR2 FYNNEI. The CDR3 here is CASKSTFANTGELFF. Written as DNA, the CDR3 is TGTGCCAGCAAGTCTACCTTCGCGAACACCGGGGAGCTGTTTTTT.

The chain recombines TRBV19 with TRBJ2-3; D is uncertain. The germline CDR1 and CDR2 sequences are LNHDA and SQIVND (reference sequence). The V end lost 3 bases, the J end lost 2 bases, and 6 bases lay between the germline ends. This CDR3 contains 13 residues. CDR3 loop: CASSIFPTDTQYF. DNA of the CDR3: TGTGCCAGTAGTATCTTCCCCACAGATACGCAGTATTTT. Using reference TRBV19 and TRBJ2-3 for the parts outside the CDR3, the full variable domain is DGGITQSPKYLFRKEGQNVTLSCEQNLNHDAMYWYRQDPGQGLRLIYYSQIVNDFQKGDIAEGYSVSREKKESFPLTVTSAQKNPTAFYLCASSIFPTDTQYFGPGTRLTVL.